The clone carrying this T cell receptor (beta chain) has a handful of counts. Antigen specificity is unknown. The V segment lost 4 bases and the J segment 7 bases; nucleotides outside the gene matches: 5. The CDR3 contains 13 residues. Germline CDR1 SGHRS, CDR2 YFSETQ. The sample comes from a study of response to subunit inactivated influenza vaccine. TCRdb reprocessed the RT-PCR reads with MiXCR, giving one entry per CDR3 protein. This table holds about 780,000 distinct CDR3 sequences, approximately 17% found once. Study results and limitations: Each seasonal influenza vaccination recruits few new T cells, the authors suggested.

The receptor comes from a man aged 50 to 60 who received an inactivated influenza vaccine. Here the sequenced sample was PBMCs from blood, taken about 5 days after vaccination. J is TRBJ1-1 and V is TRBV5-1, with 9 bases that match TRBD1. CDR3: CASSAGQGNEAFF. The CDR3 DNA is TGCGCCAGCAGCGCGGGACAGGGAAATGAAGCTTTCTTT.